This T cell receptor beta chain was retrieved from a study of blood T cell repertoires in COVID-19. In the study overall: There were acute and convalescent COVID-19 samples, and they came from the United States, Italy and Spain. PBMCs, B-cell-depleted T cells, or T cells provided the cDNA or gDNA that made up the material.

The CDR3 runs to 15 residues. Germline CDR1 is LGHDT and CDR2 is YNNKEL (reference sequence). V lost 4 bases to trimming and J lost 5 bases, with 15 bases between them. Authors' processing steps: Nucleated cell number was recorded as an estimate derived from reference gene primer amplification. Produced via immunoSEQ multiplex PCR; TCRdb's table is partial and in-frame only. V, J and clone size derive from that table, while D and trimming were established from the DNA sequence. The data contain roughly 73,000 clones, 86% of them seen just once; the ten biggest clones take up around 3.9%. The TCR comes from a man aged 65 to 79 with active COVID-19. Sequencing input: peripheral blood. The rearrangement links TRBV3-1 (or the pseudogene TRBV3-2) to TRBJ1-5; D perhaps matches TRBD1 (5 bases). The CDR3 spells CASSPRRGGDQPQHF. CDR3 sequence (DNA): TGTGCCAGCAGCCCCCGGCGGGGGGGGGATCAGCCCCAGCATTTT.